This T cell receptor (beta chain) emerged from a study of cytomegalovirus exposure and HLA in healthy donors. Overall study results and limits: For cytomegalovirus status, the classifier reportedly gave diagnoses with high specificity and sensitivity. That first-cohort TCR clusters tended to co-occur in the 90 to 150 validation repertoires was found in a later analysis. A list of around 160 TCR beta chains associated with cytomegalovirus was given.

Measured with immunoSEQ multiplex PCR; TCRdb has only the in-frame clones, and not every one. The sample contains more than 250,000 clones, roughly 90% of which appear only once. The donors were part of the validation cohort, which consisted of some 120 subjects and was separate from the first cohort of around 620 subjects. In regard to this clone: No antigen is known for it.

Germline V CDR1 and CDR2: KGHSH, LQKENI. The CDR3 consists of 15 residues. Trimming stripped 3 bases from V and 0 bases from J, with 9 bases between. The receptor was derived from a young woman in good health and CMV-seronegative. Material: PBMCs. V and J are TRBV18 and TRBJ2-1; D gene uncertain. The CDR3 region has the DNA TGTGCCAGCTCACCCGGGTCCGGCTCCTACAATGAGCAGTTCTTC. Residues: CASSPGSGSYNEQFF. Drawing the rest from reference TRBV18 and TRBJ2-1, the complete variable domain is NAGVMQNPRHLVRRRGQEARLRCSPMKGHSHVYWYRQLPEEGLKFMVYLQKENIIDESGMPKERFSAEFPKEGPSILRIQQVVRGDSAAYFCASSPGSGSYNEQFFGPGTRLTVL.